The TCR beta chain under discussion was sequenced for a study of blood T cell repertoires in COVID-19. Study summary: Italy, Spain and the United States were the sources of the convalescent and acute COVID-19 samples. The cDNA or gDNA used as material had been derived from T cells, B-cell-depleted T cells, or PBMCs.

Per the authors' pipeline: Reference gene primers were amplified, and this amplification served to estimate nucleated cell counts. Assay: immunoSEQ multiplex PCR; the TCRdb copy retains only in-frame clones and omits some. Clone size and the V and J calls come from that table; the DNA yielded D and trimming. The repertoire holds about 94,000 clones, with roughly 80% as singletons. To note about this clone: This sample also contains other DNA sequences that code for the same CDR3.

J lost 0 bases, V lost 5 bases, and 4 bases had no gene match. The germline CDR1 and CDR2 sequences are SNHLY and FYNNEI. The CDR3 contains 17 residues. Sequencing was done on a sample of peripheral blood. This TCR was sampled from a man between 60 and 70 years old with acute or convalescent COVID-19. The chain uses TRBV2 and TRBJ2-6; the match to TRBD1 covers 10 bases. The CDR3 is CASSPGTGVSGANVLTF. The CDR3 DNA is TGTGCCAGCAGTCCCGGGACAGGGGTCTCTGGGGCCAACGTCCTGACTTTC.